The clone carrying this T cell receptor (beta chain) was seen a handful of times. Germline lookup yields CDR1 MNHEY and CDR2 SVGEGT. There are 14 residues in the CDR3. V trimming: 5 bases; J trimming: 7 bases; junction bases outside the gene matches: 10. These data are taken from a study of blood T cell repertoires in COVID-19. Assay: immunoSEQ multiplex PCR; the TCRdb copy retains only in-frame clones and omits some. This table has over 60,000 clones, roughly 81% appearing once. Sequenced input: peripheral blood. This sequence originates from a human donor in a cohort sampled during active COVID-19. The chain employs TRBV6-2 or TRBV6-3 and TRBJ2-7; 8 bases fit TRBD2. CDR3 residues: CASSVRDGGGEQYF. The CDR3 nucleotides are TGTGCCAGCAGTGTACGGGACGGCGGGGGGGAGCAGTACTTC.